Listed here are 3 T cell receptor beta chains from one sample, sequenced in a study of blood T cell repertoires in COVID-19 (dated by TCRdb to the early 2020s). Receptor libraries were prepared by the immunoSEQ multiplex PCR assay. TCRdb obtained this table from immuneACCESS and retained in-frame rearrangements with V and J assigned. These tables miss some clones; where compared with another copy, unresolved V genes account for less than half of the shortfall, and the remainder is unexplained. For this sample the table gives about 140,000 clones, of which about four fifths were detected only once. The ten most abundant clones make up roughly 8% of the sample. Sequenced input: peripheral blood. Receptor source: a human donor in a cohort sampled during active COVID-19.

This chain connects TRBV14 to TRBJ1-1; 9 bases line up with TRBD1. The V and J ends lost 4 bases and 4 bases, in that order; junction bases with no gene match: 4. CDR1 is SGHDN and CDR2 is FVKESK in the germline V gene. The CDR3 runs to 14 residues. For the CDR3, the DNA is TGTGCCAGCAGCCGATCGACAGGGGGCACTGAAGCTTTCTTT. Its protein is CASSRSTGGTEAFF. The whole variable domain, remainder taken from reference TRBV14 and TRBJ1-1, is EAGVTQFPSHSVIEKGQTVTLRCDPISGHDNLYWYRRVMGKEIKFLLHFVKESKQDESGMPNNRFLAERTGGTYSTLKVQPAELEDSGVYFCASSRSTGGTEAFFGQGTRLTVV.

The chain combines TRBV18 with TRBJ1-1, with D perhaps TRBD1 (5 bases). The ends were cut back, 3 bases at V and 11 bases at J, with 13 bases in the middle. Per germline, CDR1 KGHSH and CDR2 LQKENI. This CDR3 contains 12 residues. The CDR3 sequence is CASSPTAVTAFF. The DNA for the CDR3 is TGTGCCAGCTCACCGACAGCAGTGACGGCTTTCTTT.

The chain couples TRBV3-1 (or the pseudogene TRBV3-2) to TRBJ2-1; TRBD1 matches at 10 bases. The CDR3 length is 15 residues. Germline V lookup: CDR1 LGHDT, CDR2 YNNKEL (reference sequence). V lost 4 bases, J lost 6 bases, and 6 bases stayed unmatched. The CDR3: CASSPGQGRGNEQFF. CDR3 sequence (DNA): TGTGCCAGCAGCCCGGGACAGGGGCGAGGCAATGAGCAGTTCTTC.